This T cell receptor (beta chain) was sequenced for a study of identical twins. Study results and limitations: Sequences that were beta out-of-frame showed weaker excess twin sharing. Insertions were reduced in abundant cord blood beta clonotypes but not in memory repertoires.

This clonotype was observed a few times. Its antigen is undetermined. The cDNA had a unique molecular identifier and a template-switch universal primer site. TCRdb re-called the 5' RACE reads with MiXCR, one entry per CDR3 protein. The data show more than 400,000 distinct CDR3 sequences, 15% seen once. Every one of the donors was a healthy Caucasian. The length of the CDR3 is 18 residues. Losses at the gene ends were 4 bases for V and 7 bases for J; bases not matched to a gene: 19. Germline V CDR1 and CDR2: SGHRS, YFSETQ. This same sample was also part of a study on yellow fever vaccine responses in identical twins.

The chain uses TRBV5-1 and TRBJ2-1; 8 nucleotides agree with TRBD2. This receptor was obtained from a woman between 18 and 29 years old in good health. The specimen sequenced was CD4+ T cells sorted from blood. The CDR3 DNA reads as TGCGCCAGCAGCCTTAGCCCTACACTAGCGGACCTTTTTAATGAGCAGTTCTTC. This encodes CASSLSPTLADLFNEQFF.